The 32 T cell receptor beta chains listed next were all sequenced from one sample in a study of T cell responses to AZD1222 COVID-19 vaccine. Assay used: immunoSEQ multiplex PCR; TCRdb lists only in-frame clones, some missing. The sample includes 150,000 or so clones, 89% of them seen just once. The source was peripheral blood, collected on day 0 of AZD1222 vaccination. The origin of the receptors is an adult in good health.

This clone showed up just once. The genes are TRBV6-5 and TRBJ1-2; TRBD1 might be the D (6 bases). Trimming took 4 bases from V and 2 from J, leaving 14 bases between them. Germline assignment: CDR1 MNHEY and CDR2 SVGAGI. The CDR3 runs 15 residues. The CDR3 DNA reads as TGTGCCAGCAGTTCTCGCAGGGGTTCGAACTATGGCTACACCTTC. Translated, it gives CASSSRRGSNYGYTF.

J is TRBJ2-1 and V is TRBV7-2; TRBD1 aligns across 9 bases. Germline-derived CDR1 and CDR2 are SGHTA and FQGNSA. The CDR3 covers 15 residues. With 2 bases clipped from V and 3 bases from J, the junction kept 2 bases outside the gene matches. The CDR3 reads CASSLRDRDYNEQFF. DNA for the CDR3: TGTGCCAGCAGCTTAAGGGACAGGGACTACAATGAGCAGTTCTTC. Filled out from reference TRBV7-2 and TRBJ2-1, the complete variable domain reads GAGVSQSPSNKVTEKGKDVELRCDPISGHTALYWYRQSLGQGLEFLIYFQGNSAPDKSGLPSDRFSAERTGGSVSTLTIQRTQQEDSAVYLCASSLRDRDYNEQFFGPGTRLTVL.

The chain recombines TRBV4-2 with TRBJ1-1; 11 positions agree with TRBD1. Germline V CDR1 and CDR2: LGHNA, YNFKEQ. The CDR3 sequence is 13 residues long. V was clipped by 4 bases and J by 9 bases; unmatched bases: 4. The CDR3 nucleotides are TGTGCCAGCAGCCCGGACAGGGGGCGGAAAGCTTTCTTT. It translates to CASSPDRGRKAFF.

This clone was detected once. The rearrangement joins TRBV7-9 to TRBJ2-5; TRBD2 is a possible D gene (6 bases). V was trimmed by 5 bases and J by 5 bases, leaving 21 bases between them. This CDR3 region has 16 residues. Germline CDR1 reads SEHNR; CDR2 reads FQNEAQ (reference sequence). CDR3: CASSRNTGDSGETQYF. CDR3 bases: TGTGCCAGCAGCCGAAATACGGGAGACAGTGGGGAGACCCAGTACTTC.

This clone has a single count. This sequence joins TRBV2 and TRBJ2-5, with 8 nucleotides matching TRBD1. This CDR3 contains 14 residues. The V segment lost 5 bases and the J segment 1 base; nucleotides outside the gene matches: 3. Germline V gene lookup returns CDR1 SNHLY and CDR2 FYNNEI. The CDR3 is CASSYGTGQETQYF. CDR3 in DNA: TGTGCCAGCAGTTACGGGACAGGCCAAGAGACCCAGTACTTC. The whole variable domain, filled in from reference TRBV2 and TRBJ2-5, reads EPEVTQTPSHQVTQMGQEVILRCVPISNHLYFYWYRQILGQKVEFLVSFYNNEISEKSEIFDDQFSVERPDGSNFTLKIRSTKLEDSAMYFCASSYGTGQETQYFGPGTRLLVL.

The chain joins TRBV5-8 to TRBJ1-2; no firm D call. The CDR3 consists of 12 residues. Trimming took off 1 base at V and 9 bases at J, with 10 bases between the two ends. Germline V lookup: CDR1 SGHTS, CDR2 YDEGEE. The chain's CDR3 is CASSLYVGSYTF. DNA of the CDR3: TGTGCCAGCAGCTTGTACGTAGGGAGCTACACCTTC.

The chain recombines TRBV19 with TRBJ1-6; 8 bases map to TRBD1. The CDR3 spans 15 residues. Germline-derived CDR1 and CDR2 are LNHDA and SQIVND (reference sequence). Trimming cost V 5 bases and J 8 bases; bases outside gene matches: 8. The CDR3 reads CASSLDREYYSPLHF. CDR3 coding DNA: TGTGCCAGTAGTTTGGACAGGGAATATTATTCACCCCTCCACTTT.

V usage is TRBV18 and J usage is TRBJ2-1, with no clear D. This CDR3 contains 12 residues. The germline V gene encodes CDR1 KGHSH and CDR2 LQKENI. Trimming pared 4 bases from V and 4 bases from J, leaving 5 bases between. CDR3 in amino acids: CASSLSYNEQFF. Here the CDR3 DNA reads TGTGCCAGCTCACTGTCTTACAATGAGCAGTTCTTC.

V is TRBV9 and J is TRBJ1-3, with D possibly matching TRBD1 (6 bases). In germline, CDR1 is SGDLS, CDR2 YYNGEE. The length of the CDR3 is 15 residues. V was shortened by 3 bases and J by 0 bases, with 10 bases between the two germline ends. DNA for the CDR3: TGTGCCAGCAGCGGACAGGTATACTCTGGAAACACCATATATTTT. Protein product: CASSGQVYSGNTIYF.

The chain is built from TRBV6-2 or TRBV6-3 and TRBJ2-1; D could derive from TRBD1 or TRBD2 (5 bases each). V gave up 4 bases and J gave up 4 bases, with 14 bases separating them. CDR1 is MNHEY, CDR2 SVGEGT, per germline. The CDR3 covers 15 residues. CDR3 sequence (DNA): TGTGCCAGCAGTTCGGGGCTAGCAGATTACAATGAGCAGTTCTTC. Residues: CASSSGLADYNEQFF.

This chain connects TRBV5-8 to TRBJ1-1; D unresolved. This CDR3 comprises 14 residues. Between the trimmed V and J ends, which lost 4 bases and 1 base, there was a span of 11 bases. From germline, CDR1 is SGHTS and CDR2 YDEGEE. CDR3 loop: CASSKGRQNTEAFF. The DNA for the CDR3 is TGTGCCAGCAGCAAAGGACGGCAGAACACTGAAGCTTTCTTT.

V is TRBV4-3 and J is TRBJ1-6; possibly TRBD1 for D (6 bases). V was trimmed by 1 base and J by 9 bases, leaving 10 bases between them. The CDR3 length is 14 residues. The germline V gene has CDR1 LGHNA and CDR2 YSLEER. The CDR3, as DNA: TGCGCCAGCAGCCAAGGCAGGGGAGGTTCACCCCTCCACTTT. It codes for CASSQGRGGSPLHF.

The CDR3 region is CASRTGFGSGRYGETQYF. DNA of the CDR3: TGTGCCAGCAGGACGGGTTTCGGTAGCGGGAGGTATGGAGAGACCCAGTACTTC. The chain has TRBV2 and TRBJ2-5; TRBD2 matches at 10 bases. This CDR3 region has 18 residues. The germline gives CDR1 SNHLY, CDR2 FYNNEI. V was pared by 6 bases and J by 4 bases, with 17 bases of the junction left unmatched.

V and J are TRBV5-5 and TRBJ2-5, with TRBD2 matching over 9 bases. The CDR3 length is 15 residues. The germline gives CDR1 SGHKS, CDR2 YYEKEE (reference sequence). V was pared by 4 bases and J by 10 bases, with 14 bases of the junction left unmatched. CDR3 nucleotide sequence: TGTGCCAGCAGCCTCCCTAGCGGGAATCTCCCGGACCAGTACTTC. Translated: CASSLPSGNLPDQYF. The whole variable domain, filled in from reference TRBV5-5 and TRBJ2-5, reads DAGVTQSPTHLIKTRGQQVTLRCSPISGHKSVSWYQQVLGQGPQFIFQYYEKEERGRGNFPDRFSARQFPNYSSELNVNALLLGDSALYLCASSLPSGNLPDQYFGPGTRLLVL.

The chain carries TRBV5-1 and TRBJ1-1; D possibly corresponds to TRBD1 (5 bases). V dropped 3 bases and J dropped 0 bases, with 15 bases sitting between them. The CDR3 sequence is 16 residues long. Germline CDR1 and CDR2: SGHRS and YFSETQ. The CDR3 reads CASSSGEGSVNTEAFF. The CDR3 coding sequence is TGCGCCAGCAGCTCTGGGGAGGGGTCCGTGAACACTGAAGCTTTCTTT.

The rearrangement uses TRBV29-1 and TRBJ2-7; a weak D match, TRBD1 (5 bases). CDR1 is SQVTM and CDR2 is ANQGSEA in the germline V gene. Trimming left V 2 bases short and J 6 bases short, with 17 bases between. CDR3 size: 14 residues. In DNA, the CDR3 is TGCAGCGTTGAAAAAGGATGGGGCCCACGCGAGCAGTACTTC. Protein product: CSVEKGWGPREQYF.

V is TRBV19 and J is TRBJ2-7; D may match TRBD1 or TRBD2 (5 bases each). Per germline, CDR1 LNHDA and CDR2 SQIVND (reference sequence). The CDR3 extends over 15 amino acids. Trimming took 5 bases from V and 3 from J, leaving 17 bases between them. The CDR3 DNA sequence: TGTGCCAGTAGTGGGGTGGGGACGCACAGCTACGAGCAGTACTTC. Translation: CASSGVGTHSYEQYF. Filled out from reference TRBV19 and TRBJ2-7, the complete variable domain reads DGGITQSPKYLFRKEGQNVTLSCEQNLNHDAMYWYRQDPGQGLRLIYYSQIVNDFQKGDIAEGYSVSREKKESFPLTVTSAQKNPTAFYLCASSGVGTHSYEQYFGPGTRLTVT.

The chain is built from TRBV2 and TRBJ1-1; maybe TRBD1 (5 bases). This CDR3 is built from 15 residues. Germline assignment: CDR1 SNHLY and CDR2 FYNNEI. The V and J ends lost 6 bases and 2 bases respectively, with 16 bases between them. The DNA of the CDR3 is TGTGCCAGCAGCCCCCGGGCAGGGTTAAACACTGAAGCTTTCTTT. Translating gives CASSPRAGLNTEAFF.

As to this clone: Sequence at one end of the junction differs from germline and may be a read error. Other nucleotide sequences in the sample specify the same CDR3. This sequence joins TRBV4-2 and TRBJ1-6, with a tentative D call TRBD1 (6 bases). In germline, CDR1 is LGHNA, CDR2 YNFKEQ. The CDR3 extends over 16 amino acids. DNA for the CDR3: TGTGCCAGCAGCCAAGGACAGGCCTCCGATAATTCACCCCTCCACTTT. Protein: CASSQGQASDNSPLHF.

The chain carries TRBV6-2 or TRBV6-3 and TRBJ1-2, with TRBD1 matching 7 bases. Per the germline V gene, CDR1 is MNHEY and CDR2 is SVGEGT. The CDR3 extends over 15 amino acids. With 0 bases clipped from V and 7 bases from J, the junction kept 8 bases outside the gene matches. Here the CDR3 DNA reads TGTGCCAGCAGTTACTCGGGACAGCTCCAGGGTGGCTACACCTTC. Its protein is CASSYSGQLQGGYTF.

This chain connects TRBV5-1 to TRBJ2-1; possibly TRBD1 for D (7 bases). This CDR3 has 14 residues. Germline values: CDR1 SGHRS, CDR2 YFSETQ. Trimming pared 7 bases from V and 7 bases from J, leaving 18 bases between. The CDR3 loop is CASRPVQGRNEQFF. The CDR3 bases are TGCGCCAGCCGTCCAGTACAGGGGAGGAATGAGCAGTTCTTC.

This chain links TRBV7-8 with TRBJ1-5; 8 bases align to TRBD1. The CDR3 loop spans 16 amino acids. Germline CDR1 reads SGHVS; CDR2 reads FQNEAQ. V shed 5 bases and J 3 bases; nucleotides not matched to a gene: 9. As DNA, the CDR3 is TGTGCCAGCAGCGTAGGGGACAGGATCGTCAATCAGCCCCAGCATTTT. Residues: CASSVGDRIVNQPQHF.

This clone has just a few counts. The rearrangement uses TRBV27 and TRBJ2-7; a possible D gene is TRBD1 (6 bases). The CDR3 totals 13 residues. Germline-derived CDR1 and CDR2 are MNHEY and SMNVEV (reference sequence). V was pared by 3 bases and J by 7 bases, with 13 bases between. CDR3 bases: TGTGCCAGCAGTTTCGCAGGGGCAGGGGAGCAGTACTTC. Translating it yields CASSFAGAGEQYF.

The V gene is TRBV19, the J gene TRBJ2-2; 9 positions match TRBD1. In germline, CDR1 is LNHDA, CDR2 SQIVND (reference sequence). V gave up 5 bases and J gave up 5 bases; unmatched junction bases: 6. The CDR3 spans 15 residues. The CDR3 loop is CASSAGQGWTGELFF. The CDR3 DNA reads TGTGCCAGTAGTGCGGGACAGGGCTGGACCGGGGAGCTGTTTTTT. Full variable domain (rest looked up from reference TRBV19 and TRBJ2-2): DGGITQSPKYLFRKEGQNVTLSCEQNLNHDAMYWYRQDPGQGLRLIYYSQIVNDFQKGDIAEGYSVSREKKESFPLTVTSAQKNPTAFYLCASSAGQGWTGELFFGEGSRLTVL.

The V and J genes are TRBV19 and TRBJ2-1, with 9 nucleotides matching TRBD2. The trim removed 5 bases at V and 1 base at J, leaving 15 bases unmatched. Germline loops: CDR1 LNHDA, CDR2 SQIVND (reference sequence). CDR3 length equals 19 residues. CDR3 amino acids: CASSPAGLALAGSYNEQFF. CDR3 nucleotide sequence: TGTGCCAGTAGTCCCGCGGGACTAGCTTTGGCGGGGTCCTACAATGAGCAGTTCTTC.

The rearrangement links TRBV5-1 to TRBJ2-1, with 13 bases matching TRBD2. The CDR3 covers 19 residues. Germline V CDR1 and CDR2: SGHRS, YFSETQ. V gave up 0 bases and J gave up 5 bases; unmatched junction bases: 11. The CDR3 spells CASSLAPGLAGLRNNEQFF. The DNA for the CDR3 is TGCGCCAGCAGCTTGGCCCCGGGACTAGCGGGATTGAGGAACAATGAGCAGTTCTTC. Using reference TRBV5-1 and TRBJ2-1 for the parts outside the CDR3, the full variable domain is KAGVTQTPRYLIKTRGQQVTLSCSPISGHRSVSWYQQTPGQGLQFLFEYFSETQRNKGNFPGRFSGRQFSNSRSEMNVSTLELGDSALYLCASSLAPGLAGLRNNEQFFGPGTRLTVL.

The CDR3 coding sequence is TGTGCCAGCAGCCAGCCCGCCGGAACGTTGGGCACTGAAGCTTTCTTT. Its translation is CASSQPAGTLGTEAFF. This chain links TRBV4-2 with TRBJ1-1; D gene ambiguous. The V end lost 3 bases, the J end lost 4 bases, and 18 bases lay between the germline ends. The CDR3 loop spans 16 amino acids. The germline V gene encodes CDR1 LGHNA and CDR2 YNFKEQ.

The chain couples TRBV2 to TRBJ2-7; D is undetermined. The germline V gene encodes CDR1 SNHLY and CDR2 FYNNEI. With 3 bases removed from V and 13 bases from J, the gap between germline ends came to 22 bases. The CDR3 covers 14 residues. CDR3 sequence: CASSDKPSLRKVYF. The CDR3, as DNA: TGTGCCAGCAGTGATAAGCCCTCCCTTCGTAAAGTTTACTTC.

The chain employs TRBV18 and TRBJ2-5; tentative D call: TRBD2 (5 bases). The germline V gene has CDR1 KGHSH and CDR2 LQKENI. Trimming shortened V by 3 bases and J by 7 bases, and 15 bases separated the two germline ends. The CDR3 is 14 residues long. The CDR3 sequence is CASSPSQTKGTQYF. The CDR3 coding sequence is TGTGCCAGCTCACCCAGTCAGACTAAAGGGACCCAGTACTTC. Filled out from reference TRBV18 and TRBJ2-5, the complete variable domain reads NAGVMQNPRHLVRRRGQEARLRCSPMKGHSHVYWYRQLPEEGLKFMVYLQKENIIDESGMPKERFSAEFPKEGPSILRIQQVVRGDSAAYFCASSPSQTKGTQYFGPGTRLLVL.

CDR3 DNA: TGTGCCAGCTCACCAGAGGTTGGACAGGTGGACCAGTACTTC. This sequence encodes CASSPEVGQVDQYF. The rearrangement uses TRBV18 and TRBJ2-4, with 7 bases identical to TRBD1. Germline values: CDR1 KGHSH, CDR2 LQKENI. Trimming took 2 bases from V and 13 from J; bases not matched to a gene: 11. The CDR3 runs to 14 residues.

V usage is TRBV10-3 and J usage is TRBJ2-1; D unclear. Germline CDR1 is ENHRY and CDR2 is SYGVKD. The CDR3 extends over 14 amino acids. The V and J ends lost 0 bases and 10 bases respectively, with 13 bases between them. CDR3 nucleotide sequence: TGTGCCATCAGTGAGTCAATCCTCCTCGGGGAGCAGTTCTTC. This translates into CAISESILLGEQFF.

To note about this clone: The sample carries other DNA sequences with the same CDR3. The chain carries TRBV11-1 and TRBJ2-7, with D unresolved. Trimming shortened V by 1 base and J by 4 bases, and 5 bases separated the two germline ends. Germline-derived CDR1 and CDR2 are SGHAT and FQDESV (reference sequence). This CDR3 comprises 12 residues. The CDR3 region has the DNA TGTGCCAGCAGCTTAGGACGTTACGAGCAGTACTTC. Protein product: CASSLGRYEQYF.